Presented here are 16 T cell receptor beta chains from one specimen sequenced in a study of blood T cell repertoires in COVID-19 (dated by TCRdb to the early 2020s). The receptor library was made with the immunoSEQ multiplex PCR assay. TCRdb stores this immuneACCESS table with in-frame sequences only. Part of the clones is absent; in the studies checked, under half of the shortfall reflects unresolved V genes, and no reason is known for the rest. This sample gives a few hundred thousand clones in total; nearly 90% of them show up just once. The ten largest make up approximately 16% of the sample. The sample consisted of PBMCs or T cells enriched from blood (not recorded which). Every receptor here comes from a man aged 25 to 40 who had been exposed to COVID-19.

V gene TRBV30 combines with J gene TRBJ1-1; D gene uncertain. Germline loops: CDR1 GTSNPN, CDR2 SVGIG (reference sequence). Trimming took off 4 bases at V and 11 bases at J, with 20 bases between the two ends. This CDR3 has 13 amino acids. CDR3 region: CAWIPGAPREAFF. In DNA, the CDR3 is TGTGCCTGGATCCCTGGAGCCCCGAGAGAGGCTTTCTTT. The full variable domain, its missing parts supplied by reference TRBV30 and TRBJ1-1, is SQTIHQWPATLVQPVGSPLSLECTVEGTSNPNLYWYRQAAGRGLQLLFYSVGIGQISSEVPQNLSASRPQDRQFILSSKKLLLSDSGFYLCAWIPGAPREAFFGQGTRLTVV.

In this sample, this clone turned up once. The genes are TRBV7-2 and TRBJ1-5; tentative D call: TRBD1 (6 bases). Germline V gives CDR1 SGHTA, CDR2 FQGNSA. CDR3 length: 15 residues. Trimming removed 5 bases at V and 4 bases at J, with 15 bases between. CDR3 region: CASSLTGTRNQPQHF. The CDR3 nucleotides read TGTGCCAGCAGCCTCACAGGGACGAGAAATCAGCCCCAGCATTTT.

This clone was seen just once. The chain recombines TRBV10-1 with TRBJ2-7; D is unclear. The germline CDR1 and CDR2 sequences are WNHNN and SYGVQD (reference sequence). CDR3 length: 13 amino acids. Trimming left V 3 bases short and J 4 bases short, with 10 bases between. CDR3 sequence reads: CASSEQLFYEQYF. The CDR3 DNA reads as TGCGCCAGCAGTGAACAGCTTTTTTACGAGCAGTACTTC.

This chain joins TRBV2 and TRBJ2-7; 9 bases line up with TRBD1. The CDR3 is 15 residues long. Germline V gene sequence: CDR1 SNHLY, CDR2 FYNNEI. V lost 7 bases and J lost 3; bases outside the gene matches: 10. CDR3 loop: CASTTGTGKIYEQYF. CDR3 DNA: TGTGCCAGCACGACCGGGACAGGGAAGATCTACGAGCAGTACTTC.

The chain is built from TRBV5-4 and TRBJ1-2; a weak D match, TRBD1 (6 bases). There are 15 residues in the CDR3. V was shortened by 0 bases and J by 8 bases, with 17 bases between the two germline ends. Germline V gives CDR1 SGHNT, CDR2 YYREEE (reference sequence). Written as DNA, the CDR3 is TGTGCCAGCAGCTTGGAGGGTTTGGGGGCGCGCGGCTACACCTTC. It encodes CASSLEGLGARGYTF.

The V gene is TRBV20-1, the J gene TRBJ1-5, with unresolved D. CDR1 and CDR2 from the germline V gene are DFQATT and SNEGSKA (reference sequence). CDR3 size: 14 residues. Trimming took off 3 bases at V and 5 bases at J, with 14 bases between the two ends. In nucleotides, the CDR3 is TGCAGTGCTAGTAGTTCACACCATGATCAGCCCCAGCATTTT. This codes for CSASSSHHDQPQHF.

J is TRBJ1-4 and V is TRBV5-4; perhaps TRBD1 as D (6 bases). Trimming left V 4 bases short and J 5 bases short, with 12 bases between. The germline V gene has CDR1 SGHNT and CDR2 YYREEE (reference sequence). The CDR3 totals 14 residues. The CDR3 loop is CASSPPGGNEKLFF. The CDR3, as DNA: TGTGCCAGCAGCCCGCCGGGGGGCAATGAAAAACTGTTTTTT. Looking up the rest from reference TRBV5-4 and TRBJ1-4 gives the full variable domain: ETGVTQSPTHLIKTRGQQVTLRCSSQSGHNTVSWYQQALGQGPQFIFQYYREEENGRGNFPPRFSGLQFPNYSSELNVNALELDDSALYLCASSPPGGNEKLFFGSGTQLSVL.

The V and J genes are TRBV21-1 and TRBJ1-6. TRBV21-1 is tagged as a pseudogene. The CDR3 is 14 residues long. The CDR3 coding sequence is TGTGCCAGCAGCAAATGGGAGGGCACAGGGACCCTCCACTTT. Residues: CASSKWEGTGTLHF.

The chain combines TRBV4-1 with TRBJ1-5, with 9 nucleotides matching TRBD1. V lost 4 bases and J lost 2; bases outside the gene matches: 6. The CDR3 contains 16 residues. The germline V gene has CDR1 MGHRA and CDR2 YSYEKL. The CDR3 protein is CASSPERDRGNQPQHF. The CDR3 DNA is TGCGCCAGCAGCCCAGAGCGGGACAGGGGCAATCAGCCCCAGCATTTT.

As to this clone: One end of the junction varies from germline; a read error may be responsible. This chain uses TRBV20-1 with TRBJ2-1; 10 bases line up with TRBD2. The CDR3 length is 10 residues. Per the germline V gene, CDR1 is DFQATT and CDR2 is SNEGSKA (reference sequence). The CDR3 coding sequence is TGCAGTGCATTGGGGACTAGCGTGCTCTTC. This sequence encodes CSALGTSVLF.

This rearrangement joins TRBV29-1 to TRBJ1-1; D may be TRBD1 (5 bases). This CDR3 region has 15 residues. From germline, CDR1 is SQVTM and CDR2 ANQGSEA. The V end lost 4 bases, the J end lost 6 bases, and 21 bases lay between the germline ends. This CDR3 reads CSVGGGLRRGPEAFF. CDR3 coding DNA: TGCAGCGTTGGGGGGGGTTTGAGAAGGGGTCCTGAAGCTTTCTTT.

The chain employs TRBV7-2 and TRBJ1-2, with D perhaps TRBD1 (6 bases). Germline CDR1 reads SGHTA; CDR2 reads FQGNSA. V dropped 5 bases and J dropped 0 bases, with 10 bases sitting between them. This CDR3 comprises 14 residues. The CDR3 region is CASSQGHSNYGYTF. CDR3 sequence (DNA): TGTGCCAGCAGCCAGGGACACTCTAACTATGGCTACACCTTC.

The rearrangement links TRBV11-2 to TRBJ1-1, with no clear D. Trimming took off 0 bases at V and 5 bases at J, with 7 bases between the two ends. The germline V gene encodes CDR1 SGHAT and CDR2 FQNNGV. The CDR3 is 13 residues long. The CDR3: CASSLEIQTEAFF. The CDR3 bases are TGTGCCAGCAGCTTAGAGATACAAACTGAAGCTTTCTTT.

J is TRBJ2-7 and V is TRBV7-9; tentatively, D is TRBD2 (5 bases). Germline V CDR1 and CDR2: SEHNR, FQNEAQ (reference sequence). The CDR3 length is 12 residues. Trimming removed 5 bases from V and 5 bases from J, with 10 bases in between. CDR3 nucleotide sequence: TGTGCCAGCAGCCCACCTAGCCACGAGCAGTACTTC. Protein: CASSPPSHEQYF.

This chain connects TRBV6-5 to TRBJ1-1; 7 bases fit TRBD1. The V segment lost 4 bases and the J segment 1 base; nucleotides outside the gene matches: 3. Germline lookup yields CDR1 MNHEY and CDR2 SVGAGI. The CDR3 runs 14 residues. The CDR3, as DNA: TGTGCCAGCAGTTCCCGGACAGGGAACACTGAAGCTTTCTTT. Its translation is CASSSRTGNTEAFF.

The V call is TRBV11-2, the J call TRBJ2-1; 8 bases are a match to TRBD1. Germline trimming cut 4 bases from V and 0 bases from J; bases unmatched to any gene: 11. The CDR3 is made up of 18 amino acids. Germline V gene data show CDR1 as SGHAT and CDR2 as FQNNGV. The DNA for the CDR3 is TGTGCCAGCAGCTCCCTGCGGACAGGGCCCAGCTCCTACAATGAGCAGTTCTTC. Translation: CASSSLRTGPSSYNEQFF.